These 25 T cell receptor beta chains originate from one sample sequenced in a study of blood T cell repertoires in COVID-19. Repertoires were generated with immunoSEQ multiplex PCR, while TCRdb's copy carries only in-frame clones and drops some. The sample comprises approximately 230,000 clones, roughly 82% of which are singletons, and 4.5% to 6% rests with the top ten. Sequencing was done on a sample of peripheral blood. Receptor source: a woman older than 75 with active or convalescent COVID-19.

The chain is built from TRBV5-1 and TRBJ1-4; D perhaps matches TRBD1 (6 bases). The V and J ends lost 4 bases and 7 bases respectively, with 17 bases between them. The CDR3 totals 15 residues. From germline, CDR1 is SGHRS and CDR2 YFSETQ. CDR3 protein: CASSPRPGAGEKLFF. CDR3 DNA sequence: TGCGCCAGCAGCCCCCGGCCAGGGGCGGGTGAAAAACTGTTTTTT. The entire variable domain, with the rest obtained from reference TRBV5-1 and TRBJ1-4, is as follows: KAGVTQTPRYLIKTRGQQVTLSCSPISGHRSVSWYQQTPGQGLQFLFEYFSETQRNKGNFPGRFSGRQFSNSRSEMNVSTLELGDSALYLCASSPRPGAGEKLFFGSGTQLSVL.

Concerning this clone itself: A much larger clone differs from this one at a single base, so this may be a read error. The J gene is TRBJ1-1, the V gene TRBV6-4; tentatively, D is TRBD1 (5 bases). The CDR3 is 13 amino acids. Trimming pared 5 bases from V and 1 base from J, leaving 8 bases between. Germline V gives CDR1 MRHNA, CDR2 SNTAGT. The CDR3 region is CASSFDRNTEAFF. DNA of the CDR3: TGTGCCAGCAGTTTTGACAGGAACACTGAAGCTTTCTTT.

The V and J genes are TRBV5-1 and TRBJ2-7, with a tentative D call TRBD2 (6 bases). V was trimmed by 5 bases and J by 5 bases, leaving 23 bases between them. CDR1 and CDR2 from the germline V gene are SGHRS and YFSETQ. The CDR3 spans 16 residues. In DNA, the CDR3 is TGCGCCAGCAGAGATACAGGCTACCCGGGAGTTCACGAGCAGTACTTC. This sequence encodes CASRDTGYPGVHEQYF.

V is TRBV6-2 or TRBV6-3 and J is TRBJ1-5; 7 bases align to TRBD1. The CDR3 runs to 17 residues. CDR1 MNHEY and CDR2 SVGEGT come from the germline V gene. V lost 0 bases, J lost 6 bases, and 11 bases stayed unmatched. The CDR3 DNA is TGTGCCAGCAGTTACTCGATGAGGACAGGCCACTCTCAGCCCCAGCATTTT. This sequence encodes CASSYSMRTGHSQPQHF.

The rearrangement links TRBV15 to TRBJ2-7; 8 bases line up with TRBD1. The J segment lost 2 bases and the V segment lost 6 bases, leaving 6 bases of the junction unmatched. This CDR3 is built from 14 residues. Germline assignment: CDR1 LNHNV and CDR2 YYDKDF (reference sequence). CDR3 loop: CATRPDRGPYEQYF. The DNA of the CDR3 is TGTGCCACCAGACCAGACAGGGGCCCCTACGAGCAGTACTTC. Filled out from reference TRBV15 and TRBJ2-7, the complete variable domain reads DAMVIQNPRYQVTQFGKPVTLSCSQTLNHNVMYWYQQKSSQAPKLLFHYYDKDFNNEADTPDNFQSRRPNTSFCFLDIRSPGLGDTAMYLCATRPDRGPYEQYFGPGTRLTVT.

The table lists this clone with a count of one. In nucleotides, the CDR3 is TGTGCCAGCAGTACAACCCCAGGGGGCCCTAACTATGGCTACACCTTC. Translation gives CASSTTPGGPNYGYTF. The chain employs TRBV21-1 and TRBJ1-2; TRBD1 was called by the table and not checked on the DNA. TRBV21-1 is a known pseudogene. The CDR3 length is 16 residues.

The gene calls are TRBV7-9 and TRBJ1-6, with 9 bases that match TRBD1. CDR1 is SEHNR and CDR2 is FQNEAQ in the germline V gene (reference sequence). The CDR3 extends over 14 amino acids. With V trimmed by 5 bases and J by 9 bases, 5 bases remained unmatched. The CDR3 spells CASSTTGGSSPLHF. CDR3 in DNA: TGTGCCAGCAGCACTACAGGGGGCTCTTCACCCCTCCACTTT.

V usage is TRBV28 and J usage is TRBJ1-5; 7 nucleotides match TRBD1. Germline V gives CDR1 MDHEN, CDR2 SYDVKM. V gave up 5 bases and J gave up 5 bases; unmatched junction bases: 6. This CDR3 region has 14 residues. The CDR3 loop is CASSPQGDDQPQHF. CDR3 bases: TGTGCCAGCAGTCCCCAGGGGGACGATCAGCCCCAGCATTTT.

The chain employs TRBV5-1 and TRBJ2-1; TRBD2 matches 8 bases. Germline V CDR1 and CDR2: SGHRS, YFSETQ. The CDR3 is 16 residues long. V lost 4 bases to trimming and J lost 9 bases; unmatched junction nucleotides: 15. CDR3 DNA: TGCGCCAGCAGCACTGGACTAGCCACTCTACTGGGTGAGCAGTTCTTC. Residues: CASSTGLATLLGEQFF. Looking up the rest from reference TRBV5-1 and TRBJ2-1 gives the full variable domain: KAGVTQTPRYLIKTRGQQVTLSCSPISGHRSVSWYQQTPGQGLQFLFEYFSETQRNKGNFPGRFSGRQFSNSRSEMNVSTLELGDSALYLCASSTGLATLLGEQFFGPGTRLTVL.

The gene calls are TRBV3-1 (or the pseudogene TRBV3-2) and TRBJ2-2; 9 bases line up with TRBD1. Germline V gene data show CDR1 as LGHDT and CDR2 as YNNKEL (reference sequence). V was clipped by 5 bases and J by 7 bases; unmatched bases: 8. CDR3 length: 15 amino acids. CDR3 protein: CASSNGQGHSGELFF. The CDR3 nucleotides read TGTGCCAGCAGCAACGGACAGGGGCATAGCGGGGAGCTGTTTTTT.

J is TRBJ1-5 and V is TRBV30, with a tentative D call TRBD1 (5 bases). CDR1 and CDR2 from the germline V gene are GTSNPN and SVGIG (reference sequence). Trimming left V 0 bases short and J 7 bases short, with 16 bases between. The CDR3 runs to 15 residues. The CDR3 coding sequence is TGTGCCTGGAGTGTACGACAGAACATCGGGCAGCCCCAGCATTTT. Translating gives CAWSVRQNIGQPQHF.

This clone was detected only once. The chain employs TRBV7-6 and TRBJ2-5; maybe TRBD2 (5 bases). Germline loops: CDR1 SGHVS, CDR2 FNYEAQ. The V end lost 1 base, the J end lost 5 bases, and 17 bases lay between the germline ends. The CDR3 is 16 amino acids. The DNA for the CDR3 is TGTGCCAGCAGCTTAGGGGGAACTAGAGCCGGGGAGACCCAGTACTTC. Translating it yields CASSLGGTRAGETQYF. Full variable domain (rest looked up from reference TRBV7-6 and TRBJ2-5): GAGVSQSPRYKVTKRGQDVALRCDPISGHVSLYWYRQALGQGPEFLTYFNYEAQQDKSGLPNDRFSAERPEGSISTLTIQRTEQRDSAMYRCASSLGGTRAGETQYFGPGTRLLVL.

The gene calls are TRBV12-3 or TRBV12-4 and TRBJ2-7; 8 nucleotides agree with TRBD1. The junction had 4 bases not matched to a gene; V was cut back by 5 bases and J by 4 bases. The CDR3 has 13 residues. CDR3 sequence reads: CASSDQGAYEQYF. The CDR3 DNA sequence: TGTGCCAGCAGTGACCAGGGGGCTTACGAGCAGTACTTC.

The rearrangement links TRBV11-2 to TRBJ1-3; D possibly corresponds to TRBD1 (5 bases). CDR1 is SGHAT, CDR2 FQNNGV, per germline. Trimming pared 0 bases from V and 6 bases from J, leaving 12 bases between. The CDR3 consists of 15 residues. CDR3 bases: TGTGCCAGCAGCTTAGAGGGTCGGGGGTCAAACACCATATATTTT. It specifies CASSLEGRGSNTIYF.

This chain uses TRBV28 with TRBJ1-3; the match to TRBD1 covers 9 bases. V was pared by 2 bases and J by 4 bases, with 3 bases of the junction left unmatched. The CDR3 consists of 15 residues. Germline CDR1 MDHEN, CDR2 SYDVKM. The CDR3 DNA sequence: TGTGCCAGCAGTTTACCGGGGACAGGGGGAAACACCATATATTTT. Translating it yields CASSLPGTGGNTIYF.

The V gene is TRBV7-9, the J gene TRBJ1-1, with D possibly being TRBD1 (6 bases). CDR1 SEHNR and CDR2 FQNEAQ come from the germline V gene (reference sequence). V gave up 5 bases and J gave up 7 bases, with 17 bases separating them. This CDR3 contains 14 residues. In DNA, the CDR3 is TGTGCCAGCAGCCGATTTACAGGGCGCAGTGAAGCTTTCTTT. It codes for CASSRFTGRSEAFF.

This sequence joins TRBV19 and TRBJ2-7; 7 positions match TRBD1. The CDR3 consists of 16 residues. Per the germline V gene, CDR1 is LNHDA and CDR2 is SQIVND (reference sequence). V trimming: 6 bases; J trimming: 2 bases; junction bases outside the gene matches: 13. CDR3 nucleotides: TGTGCCAGTAGGGGCACCACAGGGGCGTCACCCTACGAGCAGTACTTC. It specifies CASRGTTGASPYEQYF.

This chain links TRBV7-6 with TRBJ2-5; no clear D gene. V dropped 3 bases and J dropped 2 bases, with 7 bases sitting between them. CDR1 is SGHVS and CDR2 is FNYEAQ in the germline V gene. The CDR3 is 13 residues long. CDR3 in amino acids: CASSFARQETQYF. In DNA, the CDR3 is TGTGCCAGCAGCTTCGCACGGCAAGAGACCCAGTACTTC.

The gene calls are TRBV5-1 and TRBJ2-3, with TRBD1 matching over 7 bases. The CDR3 has 14 residues. After removal of 7 bases from V and 4 bases from J, the junction contained 9 bases not matched to a gene. Germline values: CDR1 SGHRS, CDR2 YFSETQ. The CDR3 protein is CASSDRVSADTQYF. CDR3 bases: TGCGCCAGCTCCGACAGGGTCAGCGCAGATACGCAGTATTTT.

The CDR3 nucleotides are TGTGCCAGCAGCTTGGATGGCCCGGACAGGGTGGTGGCTTTCTTT. It is translated as CASSLDGPDRVVAFF. The gene calls are TRBV7-9 and TRBJ1-1, with TRBD1 matching 8 bases. The CDR3 sequence is 15 residues long. V shed 3 bases, J shed 11 bases, and the junction held 14 bases outside the gene matches. Germline V lookup: CDR1 SEHNR, CDR2 FQNEAQ (reference sequence).

This clone was seen a handful of times. The chain couples TRBV6-1 to TRBJ1-4; D remains unclear. The germline gives CDR1 MNHNS, CDR2 SASEGT. The CDR3 is made up of 13 amino acids. V dropped 2 bases and J dropped 8 bases, with 9 bases sitting between them. The CDR3 here is CASSELVMEKLFF. The CDR3 DNA reads as TGTGCCAGCAGTGAACTCGTAATGGAAAAACTGTTTTTT.

The J gene is TRBJ2-5, the V gene TRBV5-1; D is possibly TRBD1 (5 bases). From germline, CDR1 is SGHRS and CDR2 YFSETQ. V lost 0 bases to trimming and J lost 3 bases, with 9 bases between them. This CDR3 is built from 14 residues. The CDR3 region has the DNA TGCGCCAGCAGCTTGGCCGGCAGGGAAGAGACCCAGTACTTC. Protein: CASSLAGREETQYF.

The chain uses TRBV5-1 and TRBJ2-5, with 10 bases fitting TRBD2. Per germline, CDR1 SGHRS and CDR2 YFSETQ. The CDR3 is 17 residues long. The junction had 11 bases not matched to a gene; V was cut back by 1 base and J by 5 bases. CDR3 coding DNA: TGCGCCAGCAGCTTGCAGCCTAGCGGGAGCGGGGGGGAGACCCAGTACTTC. The encoded protein is CASSLQPSGSGGETQYF.

The chain has TRBV12-1 and TRBJ1-2. TRBV12-1 is reported as a pseudogene. The CDR3 totals 14 residues. CDR3 in DNA: TGTGCCAGCAGCTTCGGAGGGAAGGGTGATGGCTACACCTTC. This codes for CASSFGGKGDGYTF.

This clone was detected only a few times. The V gene is TRBV6-5, the J gene TRBJ2-7; 9 bases map to TRBD1. Trimming took 6 bases from V and 7 from J; bases not matched to a gene: 7. The CDR3 contains 13 residues. CDR1 is MNHEY, CDR2 SVGAGI, per germline. The CDR3: CASRTGGRGEQYF. In nucleotides, the CDR3 is TGTGCCAGCAGGACAGGGGGACGTGGGGAGCAGTACTTC.